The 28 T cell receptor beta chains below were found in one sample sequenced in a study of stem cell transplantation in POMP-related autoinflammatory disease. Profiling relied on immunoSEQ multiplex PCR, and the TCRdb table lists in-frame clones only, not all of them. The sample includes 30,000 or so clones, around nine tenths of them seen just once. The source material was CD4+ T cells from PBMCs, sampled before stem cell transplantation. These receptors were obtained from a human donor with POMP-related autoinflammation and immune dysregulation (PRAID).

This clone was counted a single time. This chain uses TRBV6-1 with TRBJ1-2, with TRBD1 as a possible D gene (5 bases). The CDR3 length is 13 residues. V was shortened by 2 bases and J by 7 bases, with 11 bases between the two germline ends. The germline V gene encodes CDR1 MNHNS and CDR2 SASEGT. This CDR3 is CASSEWGGGGYTF. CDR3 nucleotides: TGTGCCAGCAGTGAATGGGGCGGGGGTGGCTACACCTTC.

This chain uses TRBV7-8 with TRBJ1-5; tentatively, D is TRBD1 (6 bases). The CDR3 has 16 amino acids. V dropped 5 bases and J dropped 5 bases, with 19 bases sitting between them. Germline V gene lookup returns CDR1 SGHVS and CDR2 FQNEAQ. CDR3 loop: CASSPPAGARYQPQHF. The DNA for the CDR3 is TGTGCCAGCAGCCCCCCGGCAGGGGCGCGGTATCAGCCCCAGCATTTT.

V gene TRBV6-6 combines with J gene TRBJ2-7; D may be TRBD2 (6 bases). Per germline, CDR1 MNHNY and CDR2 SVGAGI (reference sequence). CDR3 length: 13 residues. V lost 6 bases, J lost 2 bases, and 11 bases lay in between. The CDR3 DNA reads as TGTGCCAGCAGCTATCTAGCGCCCTACGAGCAGTACTTC. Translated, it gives CASSYLAPYEQYF.

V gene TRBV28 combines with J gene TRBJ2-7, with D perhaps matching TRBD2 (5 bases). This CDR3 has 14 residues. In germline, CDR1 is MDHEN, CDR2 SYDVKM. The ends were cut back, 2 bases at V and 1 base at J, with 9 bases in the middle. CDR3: CASSLMGASYEQYF. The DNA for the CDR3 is TGTGCCAGCAGTTTAATGGGAGCTTCCTACGAGCAGTACTTC.

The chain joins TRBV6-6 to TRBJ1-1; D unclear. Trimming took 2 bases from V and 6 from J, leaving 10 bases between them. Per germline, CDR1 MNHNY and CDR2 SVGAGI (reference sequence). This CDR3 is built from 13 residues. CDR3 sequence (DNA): TGTGCCAGCAGTTACGACCGGGTAGCTGAAGCTTTCTTT. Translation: CASSYDRVAEAFF.

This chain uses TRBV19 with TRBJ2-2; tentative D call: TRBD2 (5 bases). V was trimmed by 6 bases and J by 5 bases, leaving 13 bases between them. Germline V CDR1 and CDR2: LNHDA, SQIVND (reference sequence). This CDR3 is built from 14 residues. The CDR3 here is CASSRLPRTGELFF. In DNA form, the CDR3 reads TGTGCCAGTAGCCGACTACCCCGGACCGGGGAGCTGTTTTTT.

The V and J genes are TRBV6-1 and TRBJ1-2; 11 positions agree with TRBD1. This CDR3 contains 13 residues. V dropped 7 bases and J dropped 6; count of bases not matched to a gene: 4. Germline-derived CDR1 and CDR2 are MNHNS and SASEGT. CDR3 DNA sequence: TGTGCCAGCATCCTGGACAGGGGGCATGGCTACACCTTC. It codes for CASILDRGHGYTF.

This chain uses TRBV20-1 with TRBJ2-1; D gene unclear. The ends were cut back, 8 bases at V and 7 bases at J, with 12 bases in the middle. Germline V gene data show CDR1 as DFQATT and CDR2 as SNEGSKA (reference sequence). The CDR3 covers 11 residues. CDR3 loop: CSSEDGNEQFF. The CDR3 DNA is TGCAGTTCTGAGGATGGTAATGAGCAGTTCTTC.

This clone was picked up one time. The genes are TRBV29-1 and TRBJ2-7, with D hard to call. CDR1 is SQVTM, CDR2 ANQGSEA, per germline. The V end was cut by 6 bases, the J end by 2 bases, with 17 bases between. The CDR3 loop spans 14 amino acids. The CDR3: CSVHAPKSPYEQYF. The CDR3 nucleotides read TGCAGCGTCCACGCCCCCAAGAGCCCCTACGAGCAGTACTTC.

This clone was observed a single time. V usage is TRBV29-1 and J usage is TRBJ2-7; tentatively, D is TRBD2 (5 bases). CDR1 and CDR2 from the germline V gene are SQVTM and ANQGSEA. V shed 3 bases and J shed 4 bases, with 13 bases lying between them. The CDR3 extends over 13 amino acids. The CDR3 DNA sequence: TGCAGCGTTGAGGTCGGCGGGTCTTACGAGCAGTACTTC. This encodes CSVEVGGSYEQYF.

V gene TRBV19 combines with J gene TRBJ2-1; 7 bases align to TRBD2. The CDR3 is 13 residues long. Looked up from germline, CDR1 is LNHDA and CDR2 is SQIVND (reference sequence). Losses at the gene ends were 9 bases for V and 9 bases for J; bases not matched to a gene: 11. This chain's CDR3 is CASSMGLAAEQFF. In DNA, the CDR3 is TGTGCCAGCTCTATGGGCCTAGCGGCTGAGCAGTTCTTC.

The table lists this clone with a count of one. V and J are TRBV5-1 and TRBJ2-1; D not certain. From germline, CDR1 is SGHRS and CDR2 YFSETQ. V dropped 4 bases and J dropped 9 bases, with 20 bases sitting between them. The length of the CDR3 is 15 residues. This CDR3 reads CASSQRALTATEQFF. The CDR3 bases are TGCGCCAGCAGCCAACGGGCTTTAACGGCAACTGAGCAGTTCTTC.

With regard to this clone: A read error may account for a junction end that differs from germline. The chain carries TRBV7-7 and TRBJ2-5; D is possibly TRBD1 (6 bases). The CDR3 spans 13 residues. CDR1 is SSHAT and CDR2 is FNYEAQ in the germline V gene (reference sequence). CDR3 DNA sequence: TGTGCTAGCAGCACAGACAGGCAAGAGACCCAGTACTTC. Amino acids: CASSTDRQETQYF.

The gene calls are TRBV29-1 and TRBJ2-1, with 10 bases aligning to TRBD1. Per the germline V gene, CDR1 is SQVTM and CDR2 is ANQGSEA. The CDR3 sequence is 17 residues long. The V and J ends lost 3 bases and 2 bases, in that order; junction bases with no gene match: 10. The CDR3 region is CSVDWDRGFYAYNEQFF. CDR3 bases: TGCAGCGTTGACTGGGACAGGGGTTTTTACGCCTACAATGAGCAGTTCTTC.

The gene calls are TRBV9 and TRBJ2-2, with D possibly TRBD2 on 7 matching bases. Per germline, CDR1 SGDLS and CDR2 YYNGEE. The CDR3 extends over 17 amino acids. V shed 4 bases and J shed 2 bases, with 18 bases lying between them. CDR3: CASSSRGGDPNTGELFF. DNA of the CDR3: TGTGCCAGCAGCTCGAGAGGGGGGGACCCCAACACCGGGGAGCTGTTTTTT.

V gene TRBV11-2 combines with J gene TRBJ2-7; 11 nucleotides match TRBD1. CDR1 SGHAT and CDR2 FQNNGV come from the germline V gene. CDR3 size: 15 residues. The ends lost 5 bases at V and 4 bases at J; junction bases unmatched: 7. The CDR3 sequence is CASSGGQGVRYEQYF. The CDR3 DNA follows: TGTGCCAGCAGCGGGGGACAGGGGGTGCGGTACGAGCAGTACTTC. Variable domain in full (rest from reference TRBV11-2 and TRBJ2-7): EAGVAQSPRYKIIEKRQSVAFWCNPISGHATLYWYQQILGQGPKLLIQFQNNGVVDDSQLPKDRFSAERLKGVDSTLKIQPAKLEDSAVYLCASSGGQGVRYEQYFGPGTRLTVT.

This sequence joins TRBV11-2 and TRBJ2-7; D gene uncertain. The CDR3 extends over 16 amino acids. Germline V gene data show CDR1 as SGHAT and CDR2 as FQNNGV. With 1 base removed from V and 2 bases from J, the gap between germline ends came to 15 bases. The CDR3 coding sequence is TGTGCCAGCAGCTTAGTTGCTGGGTCCTCTGCCTACGAGCAGTACTTC. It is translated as CASSLVAGSSAYEQYF.

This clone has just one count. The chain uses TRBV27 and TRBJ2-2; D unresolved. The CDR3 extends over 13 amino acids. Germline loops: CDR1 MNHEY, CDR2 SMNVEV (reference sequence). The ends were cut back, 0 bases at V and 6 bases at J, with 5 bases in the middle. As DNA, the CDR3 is TGTGCCAGCAGTTTATCTTACCCCGGGGAGCTGTTTTTT. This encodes CASSLSYPGELFF.

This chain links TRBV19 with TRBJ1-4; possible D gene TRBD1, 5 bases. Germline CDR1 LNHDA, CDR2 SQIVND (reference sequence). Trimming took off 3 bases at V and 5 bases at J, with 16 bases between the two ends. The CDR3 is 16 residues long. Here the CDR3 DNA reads TGTGCCAGTAGTATTGGGAAGACAGTACGAAATGAAAAACTGTTTTTT. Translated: CASSIGKTVRNEKLFF.

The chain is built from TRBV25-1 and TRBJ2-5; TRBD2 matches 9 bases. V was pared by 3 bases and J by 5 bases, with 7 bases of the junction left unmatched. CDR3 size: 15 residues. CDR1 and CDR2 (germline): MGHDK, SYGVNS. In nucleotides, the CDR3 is TGTGCCAGCAGTGAGGAGGCGGGGGGGGAGGAGACCCAGTACTTC. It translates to CASSEEAGGEETQYF.

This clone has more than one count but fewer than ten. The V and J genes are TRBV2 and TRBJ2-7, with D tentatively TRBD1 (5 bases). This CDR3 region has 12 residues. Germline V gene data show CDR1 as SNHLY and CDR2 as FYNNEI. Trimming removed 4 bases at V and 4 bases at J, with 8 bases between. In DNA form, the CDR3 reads TGTGCCAGCAGTGCTAGGGGATACGAGCAGTACTTC. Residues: CASSARGYEQYF. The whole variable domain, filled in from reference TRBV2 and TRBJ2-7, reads EPEVTQTPSHQVTQMGQEVILRCVPISNHLYFYWYRQILGQKVEFLVSFYNNEISEKSEIFDDQFSVERPDGSNFTLKIRSTKLEDSAMYFCASSARGYEQYFGPGTRLTVT.

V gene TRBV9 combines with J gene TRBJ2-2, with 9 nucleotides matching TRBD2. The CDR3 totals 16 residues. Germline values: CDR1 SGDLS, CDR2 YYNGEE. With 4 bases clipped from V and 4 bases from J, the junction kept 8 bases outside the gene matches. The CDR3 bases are TGTGCCAGCAGCCCCCGGCCTAGCGGGACCACCGGGGAGCTGTTTTTT. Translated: CASSPRPSGTTGELFF.

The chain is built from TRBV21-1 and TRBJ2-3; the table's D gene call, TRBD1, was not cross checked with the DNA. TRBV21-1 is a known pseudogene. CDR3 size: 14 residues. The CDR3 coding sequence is TGTGCCAGCGGGGGACAGGGGTTGACAGATACGCAGTATTTT. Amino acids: CASGGQGLTDTQYF.

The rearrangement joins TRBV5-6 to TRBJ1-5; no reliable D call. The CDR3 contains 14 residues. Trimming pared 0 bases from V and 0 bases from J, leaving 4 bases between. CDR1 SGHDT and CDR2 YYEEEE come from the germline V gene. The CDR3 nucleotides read TGTGCCAGCAGCTTGGCCTTTAGCAATCAGCCCCAGCATTTT. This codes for CASSLAFSNQPQHF.

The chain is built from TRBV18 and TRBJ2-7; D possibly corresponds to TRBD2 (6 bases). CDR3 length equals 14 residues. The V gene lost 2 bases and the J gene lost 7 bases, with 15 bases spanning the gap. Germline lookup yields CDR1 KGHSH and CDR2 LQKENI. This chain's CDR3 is CASSPGPGAGEQYF. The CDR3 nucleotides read TGTGCCAGCTCACCAGGGCCCGGGGCGGGAGAGCAGTACTTC.

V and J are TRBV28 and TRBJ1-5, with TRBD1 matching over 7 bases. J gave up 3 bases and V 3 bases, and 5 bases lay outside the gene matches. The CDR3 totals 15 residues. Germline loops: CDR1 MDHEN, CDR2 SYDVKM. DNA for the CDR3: TGTGCCAGCAGTTTGCCAGGGGGTCTCAATCAGCCCCAGCATTTT. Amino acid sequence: CASSLPGGLNQPQHF.

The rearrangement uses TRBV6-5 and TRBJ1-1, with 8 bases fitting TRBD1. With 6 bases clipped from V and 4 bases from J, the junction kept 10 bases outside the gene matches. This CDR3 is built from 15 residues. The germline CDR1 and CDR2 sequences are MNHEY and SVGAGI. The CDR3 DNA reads TGTGCCAGCAGCCGAAACGGACAGGGTCGCACTGAAGCTTTCTTT. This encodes CASSRNGQGRTEAFF.

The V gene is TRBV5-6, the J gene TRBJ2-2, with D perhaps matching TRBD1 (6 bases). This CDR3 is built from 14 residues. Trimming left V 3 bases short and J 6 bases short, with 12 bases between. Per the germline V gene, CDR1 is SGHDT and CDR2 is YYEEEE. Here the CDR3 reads CASSYDRLAGELFF. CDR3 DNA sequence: TGTGCCAGCAGCTACGACAGGTTGGCCGGGGAGCTGTTTTTT.